What follows are 28 T cell receptor beta chains derived from one specimen sequenced in a study of identical twins. TCRdb itself ran the 5' RACE reads through MiXCR, one entry per CDR3 protein. This repertoire shows 500,000 or so distinct CDR3 sequences, 20% to 25% found once; its top ten account for 0.75% to 0.95%. The sample was also reused in another study, on T cells expressing NK-cell markers.

Material for sequencing was CD4+ T cells sorted from blood. The receptors were gathered from a woman between 18 and 30 years old in good health.

The chain is built from TRBV6-2 or TRBV6-3 and TRBJ2-3, with 7 bases that match TRBD1. CDR1 and CDR2 (germline): MNHEY, SVGEGT. J lost 2 bases, V lost 7 bases, and 9 bases had no gene match. CDR3 length: 15 residues. DNA of the CDR3: TGTGCCAGCATGGAAGGGGGCCTCTTCACAGATACGCAGTATTTT. Protein sequence: CASMEGGLFTDTQYF.

There are many counts of this clonotype. The rearrangement uses TRBV6-1 and TRBJ2-7, with D possibly matching TRBD2 (6 bases). Trimming removed 6 bases at V and 4 bases at J, with 19 bases between. Germline V lookup: CDR1 MNHNS, CDR2 SASEGT. This CDR3 spans 15 amino acids. DNA for the CDR3: TGTGCCAGCAGCTCCTACGGGGGAGCTGATTACGAGCAGTACTTC. Its translation: CASSSYGGADYEQYF.

The count of this clonotype is one. The chain recombines TRBV11-2 with TRBJ2-1; possibly TRBD1 for D (5 bases). Germline loops: CDR1 SGHAT, CDR2 FQNNGV. The length of the CDR3 is 16 residues. V was trimmed by 6 bases and J by 2 bases, leaving 17 bases between them. DNA for the CDR3: TGTGCCAGCAGTTGGGCCGGGCAGGGTACCTACAATGAGCAGTTCTTC. Its protein is CASSWAGQGTYNEQFF.

This clonotype has a handful of counts. The chain couples TRBV20-1 to TRBJ2-2; 11 bases align to TRBD1. The CDR3 runs 15 residues. Germline lookup yields CDR1 DFQATT and CDR2 SNEGSKA (reference sequence). The trim removed 0 bases at V and 5 bases at J, leaving 2 bases unmatched. CDR3 residues: CSAREGTGGTGELFF. The DNA for the CDR3 is TGCAGTGCTAGAGAAGGGACAGGGGGGACCGGGGAGCTGTTTTTT.

V and J are TRBV29-1 and TRBJ2-7; D remains unclear. Germline V gene data show CDR1 as SQVTM and CDR2 as ANQGSEA. This CDR3 contains 13 residues. V was trimmed by 3 bases and J by 3 bases, leaving 12 bases between them. The CDR3 bases are TGCAGCGTTGATACAGTGCGTAGCTACGAGCAGTACTTC. It yields the protein CSVDTVRSYEQYF.

The rearrangement links TRBV7-2 to TRBJ2-7, with 7 nucleotides matching TRBD1. Per germline, CDR1 SGHTA and CDR2 FQGNSA. V was clipped by 5 bases and J by 2 bases; unmatched bases: 15. This CDR3 region has 17 residues. CDR3 sequence reads: CASSPRPLTGRTYEQYF. The CDR3 coding sequence is TGTGCCAGCAGCCCCCGACCCTTGACAGGGCGTACCTACGAGCAGTACTTC.

This clonotype has more than one count but fewer than ten. The CDR3 nucleotides read TGTGCCACCGGACTAGCGGGAGGAAGTGAGCAGTTCTTC. Protein product: CATGLAGGSEQFF. J is TRBJ2-1 and V is TRBV24-1, with 14 bases aligning to TRBD2. The CDR3 runs to 13 residues. J lost 9 bases, V lost 9 bases, and 3 bases had no gene match. Germline V lookup: CDR1 KGHDR, CDR2 SFDVKD.

This chain connects TRBV7-9 to TRBJ2-6; possible D gene TRBD2, 6 bases. CDR3 length: 17 amino acids. Germline-derived CDR1 and CDR2 are SEHNR and FQNEAQ (reference sequence). Trimming took off 1 base at V and 4 bases at J, with 14 bases between the two ends. CDR3 in amino acids: CASSLGAGGLGANVLTF. As DNA, the CDR3 is TGTGCCAGCAGCTTAGGAGCGGGCGGCCTCGGGGCCAACGTCCTGACTTTC.

This clonotype has just a few counts. The chain couples TRBV6-1 to TRBJ1-4; D might be TRBD1 (6 bases). Germline V gene data show CDR1 as MNHNS and CDR2 as SASEGT. This CDR3 comprises 15 residues. Trimming cost V 5 bases and J 6 bases, with 16 bases left between them. The DNA for the CDR3 is TGTGCCAGCAGTCAGTTACAGGGCGGGGATGAAAAACTGTTTTTT. This codes for CASSQLQGGDEKLFF.

The gene calls are TRBV5-6 and TRBJ2-7; D gene unclear. This CDR3 region has 14 residues. V dropped 3 bases and J dropped 5 bases, with 15 bases sitting between them. CDR1 is SGHDT, CDR2 YYEEEE, per germline. This CDR3 is CASSYPIQPNEQYF. In DNA form, the CDR3 reads TGTGCCAGCAGCTACCCTATCCAGCCCAACGAGCAGTACTTC.

The chain joins TRBV18 to TRBJ2-3, with D unclear. Trimming pared 1 base from V and 2 bases from J, leaving 7 bases between. CDR1 and CDR2 (germline): KGHSH, LQKENI. The CDR3 contains 14 residues. The CDR3, as DNA: TGTGCCAGCTCACCACGTGAGATCACAGATACGCAGTATTTT. Protein: CASSPREITDTQYF.

This clonotype was seen a few times. This chain uses TRBV5-1 with TRBJ1-5; TRBD1 is a possible D gene (5 bases). Germline CDR1 is SGHRS and CDR2 is YFSETQ. The CDR3 runs 14 residues. V was clipped by 1 base and J by 6 bases, with 11 bases between them. The CDR3 region is CASSLYQGSQPQHF. DNA of the CDR3: TGCGCCAGCAGCTTGTACCAGGGAAGTCAGCCCCAGCATTTT.

This clonotype was seen more than once but under ten times. The gene calls are TRBV20-1 and TRBJ2-1; TRBD2 might be the D (5 bases). Germline V gene data show CDR1 as DFQATT and CDR2 as SNEGSKA (reference sequence). The CDR3 spans 13 residues. Trimming removed 6 bases from V and 8 bases from J, with 17 bases in between. The CDR3 protein is CSAPGLARDEQFF. The CDR3 DNA reads as TGCAGTGCGCCAGGCCTAGCCCGGGATGAGCAGTTCTTC.

The chain has TRBV20-1 and TRBJ2-1; 8 bases are shared with TRBD2. Trimming at V came to 8 bases and at J to 10 bases, leaving 13 bases not matched to a gene. The CDR3 is 13 residues long. The germline CDR1 and CDR2 sequences are DFQATT and SNEGSKA (reference sequence). The CDR3 loop is CSWAGGKAREQFF. CDR3 bases: TGCAGTTGGGCGGGGGGCAAGGCTAGGGAGCAGTTCTTC.

This clonotype was recorded many times. This chain connects TRBV20-1 to TRBJ2-7, with 7 bases lining up with TRBD2. This CDR3 is built from 14 residues. CDR1 is DFQATT and CDR2 is SNEGSKA in the germline V gene (reference sequence). J was trimmed by 0 bases and V by 5 bases; bases with no gene match: 7. CDR3 amino acids: CSAGRAGSSYEQYF. The CDR3 coding sequence is TGCAGTGCTGGAAGAGCGGGGAGCTCCTACGAGCAGTACTTC.

The V call is TRBV7-2, the J call TRBJ2-2; D remains unclear. The V end was cut by 6 bases, the J end by 1 base, with 6 bases between. The CDR3 contains 13 residues. Per the germline V gene, CDR1 is SGHTA and CDR2 is FQGNSA. DNA of the CDR3: TGTGCCAGCAGGACGGGGAACACCGGGGAGCTGTTTTTT. As protein: CASRTGNTGELFF.

This clonotype has only one observation. The CDR3 sequence is CASSLASPGTGNPGELFF. The CDR3, as DNA: TGCGCCAGCAGCTTGGCCTCCCCCGGGACAGGGAATCCCGGGGAGCTGTTTTTT. The V and J genes are TRBV5-1 and TRBJ2-2, with 9 bases that match TRBD1. The CDR3 contains 18 residues. Per the germline V gene, CDR1 is SGHRS and CDR2 is YFSETQ. The trim removed 0 bases at V and 6 bases at J, leaving 12 bases unmatched.

This clonotype came up many times. The chain carries TRBV29-1 and TRBJ1-1, with D perhaps TRBD1 (6 bases). CDR3 length equals 16 residues. Deletions cut 7 bases from V and 1 base from J, with 22 bases between. CDR1 SQVTM and CDR2 ANQGSEA come from the germline V gene. The CDR3 DNA sequence: TGCAGCGCAAGGGGGGGATTAAGAGTTTGGAACACTGAAGCTTTCTTT. Protein: CSARGGLRVWNTEAFF.

V is TRBV20-1 and J is TRBJ2-7; TRBD2 matches at 7 bases. The germline V gene has CDR1 DFQATT and CDR2 SNEGSKA (reference sequence). V was pared by 4 bases and J by 3 bases, with 6 bases of the junction left unmatched. The CDR3 loop spans 13 amino acids. In DNA form, the CDR3 reads TGCAGTGCTATCAGCGGGAAGATCTACGAGCAGTACTTC. Translation: CSAISGKIYEQYF.

J is TRBJ2-3 and V is TRBV5-6; TRBD2 matches 11 bases. Per germline, CDR1 SGHDT and CDR2 YYEEEE. V lost 1 base, J lost 4 bases, and 5 bases stayed unmatched. The CDR3 runs 16 residues. In DNA, the CDR3 is TGTGCCAGCAGCTTGCTTAGCGGGGGGGCCCCAGATACGCAGTATTTT. Translating gives CASSLLSGGAPDTQYF.

The chain is built from TRBV12-3 or TRBV12-4 and TRBJ2-7; D remains unclear. Trimming stripped 2 bases from V and 5 bases from J, with 4 bases between. This CDR3 region has 11 residues. The CDR3 reads CASSLLDEQYF. DNA of the CDR3: TGTGCCAGCAGTTTATTGGACGAGCAGTACTTC.

V is TRBV2 and J is TRBJ1-1; D is possibly TRBD1 (6 bases). Between the trimmed V and J ends, which lost 6 bases and 1 base, there was a span of 15 bases. Germline lookup yields CDR1 SNHLY and CDR2 FYNNEI. The CDR3 sequence is 15 residues long. CDR3 protein: CASRGVTGWNTEAFF. CDR3 nucleotide sequence: TGTGCCAGCAGAGGCGTAACAGGGTGGAACACTGAAGCTTTCTTT.

The chain joins TRBV6-5 to TRBJ1-6; D ambiguous. This CDR3 is 16 amino acids long. CDR1 and CDR2 (germline): MNHEY, SVGAGI. V lost 2 bases and J lost 0, with 8 bases in between. The chain's CDR3 is CASSYVMSSYNSPLHF. DNA for the CDR3: TGTGCCAGCAGTTACGTTATGAGCTCCTATAATTCACCCCTCCACTTT.

This clonotype has only a few counts. The rearrangement links TRBV20-1 to TRBJ1-2, with a weak D call TRBD1 (6 bases). This CDR3 comprises 13 residues. Germline CDR1 and CDR2: DFQATT and SNEGSKA (reference sequence). V was pared by 5 bases and J by 3 bases, with 13 bases between. The CDR3 region is CSAPRGQDYGYTF. The CDR3 DNA is TGCAGTGCTCCCCGGGGACAAGACTATGGCTACACCTTC.

This chain uses TRBV15 with TRBJ2-5; TRBD2 might be the D (5 bases). Trimming stripped 0 bases from V and 3 bases from J, with 5 bases between. Germline CDR1 is LNHNV and CDR2 is YYDKDF (reference sequence). The CDR3 totals 13 residues. CDR3 in DNA: TGTGCCACCAGCAGAGAGCGGGAAGAGACCCAGTACTTC. Protein sequence: CATSREREETQYF.

This clonotype was recorded a few times. The genes are TRBV7-2 and TRBJ2-2, with D uncertain. V lost 1 base, J lost 4 bases, and 7 bases lay in between. This CDR3 is 14 amino acids long. Germline CDR1 and CDR2: SGHTA and FQGNSA. CDR3 bases: TGTGCCAGCAGCTTAGTGCTGCGCACCGGGGAGCTGTTTTTT. It translates to CASSLVLRTGELFF.

The chain employs TRBV6-5 and TRBJ2-3; D is unclear. The CDR3 is 17 residues long. The V and J ends lost 0 bases and 1 base respectively, with 14 bases between them. Germline V gene lookup returns CDR1 MNHEY and CDR2 SVGAGI. In DNA form, the CDR3 reads TGTGCCAGCAGTTACTCGCTAGTTTCGACCCGCACAGATACGCAGTATTTT. It is translated as CASSYSLVSTRTDTQYF.

This clonotype came up a few times. The chain uses TRBV5-1 and TRBJ2-2, with TRBD2 matching 14 bases. The J segment lost 7 bases and the V segment lost 3 bases, leaving 14 bases of the junction unmatched. The CDR3 consists of 19 residues. In germline, CDR1 is SGHRS, CDR2 YFSETQ. The CDR3 here is CASSSHAGTSGGRYGELFF. The CDR3 DNA reads as TGCGCCAGCAGCTCACACGCCGGGACTAGCGGGGGCCGATACGGGGAGCTGTTTTTT.